This T cell receptor beta chain was identified in a study of blood T cell repertoires in COVID-19. Overall study: Spain, Italy and the United States supplied samples that represented acute and convalescent COVID-19. T cells, B-cell-depleted T cells, or PBMCs supplied cDNA or gDNA.

Enrolled during active infection, Seattle patients were then followed longitudinally. The CDR3 consists of 15 residues. V was clipped by 6 bases and J by 4 bases; unmatched bases: 9. Germline CDR1 reads SGHDN; CDR2 reads FVKESK. In the original analysis: Reference gene primer amplification yielded estimated nucleated cell counts. The assay was immunoSEQ multiplex PCR, and TCRdb's table has in-frame clones only and misses some. The DNA was the basis for D and trimming; V, J and clone size are from that table. Among around 250,000 clones, 90% were seen once, and the ten largest hold roughly 2.2%. The sample taken for sequencing was peripheral blood. This clonotype was sampled from an older woman with COVID-19, enrolled during active disease. V is TRBV14 and J is TRBJ1-2, with 9 bases lining up with TRBD1. This chain's CDR3 is CASRRTGQGSYGYTF. The DNA of the CDR3 is TGTGCCAGCAGGCGGACGGGACAGGGTTCCTATGGCTACACCTTC.